These 9 T cell receptor beta chains share one sample of origin, sequenced in a study of blood T cell repertoires in COVID-19 (TCRdb year 2020). The method behind the library was the immunoSEQ multiplex PCR assay. The clones in this table, taken by TCRdb from immuneACCESS, are in-frame only. Not every clone is retained; where verified, under half of the shortfall comes from an unresolved V gene, and the cause of the rest is unknown. In this sample the table shows 130,000 or so clones, 70% to 85% of which occur a single time. The ten top clones hold about 15% of the sample. Sample: peripheral blood. The receptors shown here come from a woman of 80 years or more with acute or convalescent COVID-19.

V gene TRBV27 combines with J gene TRBJ1-5; D perhaps matches TRBD1 (6 bases). Germline-derived CDR1 and CDR2 are MNHEY and SMNVEV (reference sequence). This CDR3 has 15 amino acids. Trimming took 6 bases from V and 0 from J, leaving 12 bases between them. The CDR3 region has the DNA TGTGCCAGCAGCCTACAGGGTTATAGCAATCAGCCCCAGCATTTT. Its protein product is CASSLQGYSNQPQHF.

The chain links TRBV6-2 or TRBV6-3 to TRBJ1-5, with 8 bases identical to TRBD1. This CDR3 comprises 15 residues. Per the germline V gene, CDR1 is MNHEY and CDR2 is SVGEGT. The V and J ends lost 6 bases and 0 bases, in that order; junction bases with no gene match: 4. The CDR3 region is CASSLQGDSNQPQHF. The CDR3, as DNA: TGTGCCAGCAGCCTACAGGGGGATAGCAATCAGCCCCAGCATTTT.

V is TRBV6-2 or TRBV6-3 and J is TRBJ1-5; TRBD1 matches at 8 bases. The CDR3 extends over 17 amino acids. Germline values: CDR1 MNHEY, CDR2 SVGEGT. V dropped 5 bases and J dropped 6; count of bases not matched to a gene: 15. The CDR3 region has the DNA TGTGCCAGCAGTACCCCCTGGTCAGGGGGCGCCAGTCAGCCCCAGCATTTT. Translation: CASSTPWSGGASQPQHF.

The V call is TRBV30, the J call TRBJ1-2; weak D call: TRBD1 (6 bases). The CDR3 totals 15 residues. The germline gives CDR1 GTSNPN, CDR2 SVGIG (reference sequence). Trimming took 0 bases from V and 1 from J, leaving 12 bases between them. CDR3 DNA: TGTGCCTGGAGTGTAATTGCAGGGGTTAACTATGGCTACACCTTC. Residues: CAWSVIAGVNYGYTF.

The chain is built from TRBV7-2 and TRBJ2-7; TRBD1 aligns across 9 bases. The germline V gene encodes CDR1 SGHTA and CDR2 FQGNSA. CDR3 length: 15 amino acids. Germline trimming cut 0 bases from V and 4 bases from J; bases unmatched to any gene: 4. CDR3 sequence (DNA): TGTGCCAGCAGCTTAGCTCCGGGACAGGGATACGAGCAGTACTTC. Protein sequence: CASSLAPGQGYEQYF.

V usage is TRBV21-1 and J usage is TRBJ2-5; the table calls TRBD2, which could not be checked here. TRBV21-1 is recorded as a pseudogene. CDR3 size: 16 residues. The CDR3: CASSKAERASQETQYF. CDR3 DNA sequence: TGTGCCAGCAGCAAAGCGGAGCGGGCCTCACAAGAGACCCAGTACTTC.

The chain combines TRBV11-3 with TRBJ2-7, with TRBD2 as a possible D gene (6 bases). V lost 5 bases to trimming and J lost 9 bases, with 29 bases between them. This CDR3 is 17 amino acids long. In germline, CDR1 is SGHNT, CDR2 YENEEA. CDR3 amino acids: CASSRRDSGTLSVGQYF. CDR3 DNA sequence: TGTGCCAGCAGCCGACGGGACTCGGGGACCCTATCAGTTGGGCAGTACTTC. Drawing the rest from reference TRBV11-3 and TRBJ2-7, the complete variable domain is EAGVVQSPRYKIIEKKQPVAFWCNPISGHNTLYWYLQNLGQGPELLIRYENEEAVDDSQLPKDRFSAERLKGVDSTLKIQPAELGDSAVYLCASSRRDSGTLSVGQYFGPGTRLTVT.

This clone appeared once. V is TRBV7-2 and J is TRBJ2-1; 7 bases map to TRBD1. V was pared by 5 bases and J by 7 bases, with 8 bases of the junction left unmatched. The CDR3 has 14 residues. The germline gives CDR1 SGHTA, CDR2 FQGNSA. CDR3 sequence reads: CASSPQLQGNEQFF. CDR3 sequence (DNA): TGTGCCAGCAGCCCGCAACTACAGGGGAATGAGCAGTTCTTC.

The chain employs TRBV20-1 and TRBJ2-1; perhaps TRBD2 as D (5 bases). This CDR3 has 13 residues. The germline V gene has CDR1 DFQATT and CDR2 SNEGSKA (reference sequence). Deletions cut 3 bases from V and 2 bases from J, with 8 bases between. CDR3 protein: CSASRRPYNEQFF. Here the CDR3 DNA reads TGCAGTGCTAGTCGGAGGCCCTACAATGAGCAGTTCTTC.